The next 30 T cell receptor beta chains were all read from a single sample in a study of T cell responses to AZD1222 COVID-19 vaccine. The repertoire was sequenced with immunoSEQ multiplex PCR; TCRdb's copy has only in-frame clones and lacks some. The table lists some 170,000 clones, 70% to 90% of them singletons. Sequencing used peripheral blood, obtained on day 0 of AZD1222 vaccination. The receptors derive from an adult in good health.

This clone was picked up a small number of times. This chain joins TRBV3-1 (or the pseudogene TRBV3-2) and TRBJ1-2; 12 bases agree with TRBD1. This CDR3 has 16 residues. In germline, CDR1 is LGHDT, CDR2 YNNKEL (reference sequence). Unmatched junction bases numbered 8, after V lost 3 bases and J lost 6 bases. CDR3: CASSHFPGQGANGYTF. DNA of the CDR3: TGTGCCAGCAGCCATTTCCCGGGACAGGGGGCCAATGGCTACACCTTC.

The chain is built from TRBV14 and TRBJ1-4; perhaps TRBD1 as D (6 bases). CDR1 is SGHDN and CDR2 is FVKESK in the germline V gene. V was clipped by 3 bases and J by 8 bases, with 13 bases between them. The CDR3 is 14 residues long. CDR3 in amino acids: CASSQRTVREKLFF. DNA for the CDR3: TGTGCCAGCAGCCAGAGGACAGTTCGGGAAAAACTGTTTTTT.

This chain links TRBV6-6 with TRBJ1-5; perhaps TRBD1 as D (5 bases). From germline, CDR1 is MNHNY and CDR2 SVGAGI (reference sequence). The CDR3 totals 15 residues. V lost 7 bases and J 7 bases, leaving 20 bases between the germline ends. CDR3 region: CASTGDLLAAQPQHF. The CDR3 DNA reads TGTGCCAGCACCGGGGACCTTTTGGCAGCACAGCCCCAGCATTTT.

V and J are TRBV7-9 and TRBJ2-3; the D is unclear. The CDR3 sequence is 14 residues long. Trimming shortened V by 5 bases and J by 0 bases, and 9 bases separated the two germline ends. Per the germline V gene, CDR1 is SEHNR and CDR2 is FQNEAQ (reference sequence). Written as DNA, the CDR3 is TGTGCCAGCAGCCGAGACACCAGCACAGATACGCAGTATTTT. It is translated as CASSRDTSTDTQYF.

The CDR3 is CASSWGSGAEVLFF. The CDR3 DNA reads as TGTGCCAGCAGTTGGGGGTCGGGGGCGGAAGTGCTGTTTTTT. The J gene is TRBJ1-4, the V gene TRBV6-6; D may be TRBD1 (6 bases). The CDR3 runs 14 residues. With 4 bases removed from V and 14 bases from J, the gap between germline ends came to 20 bases. Germline assignment: CDR1 MNHNY and CDR2 SVGAGI (reference sequence).

The rearrangement joins TRBV28 to TRBJ2-1, with 7 positions matching TRBD2. Germline CDR1 is MDHEN and CDR2 is SYDVKM. This CDR3 has 16 amino acids. The junction had 4 bases not matched to a gene; V was cut back by 2 bases and J by 0 bases. Written as DNA, the CDR3 is TGTGCCAGCAGTTTAGCTCTAGCGGCCTCCTACAATGAGCAGTTCTTC. Its protein product is CASSLALAASYNEQFF.

The chain combines TRBV19 with TRBJ1-2; maybe TRBD1 (5 bases). V dropped 6 bases and J dropped 4 bases, with 12 bases sitting between them. The CDR3 extends over 13 amino acids. Germline V gene lookup returns CDR1 LNHDA and CDR2 SQIVND (reference sequence). For the CDR3, the DNA is TGTGCCAGTAGCCCATCGGGGGGCTATGGCTACACCTTC. Its protein is CASSPSGGYGYTF. Together with reference TRBV19 and TRBJ1-2, the CDR3 gives the full variable domain: DGGITQSPKYLFRKEGQNVTLSCEQNLNHDAMYWYRQDPGQGLRLIYYSQIVNDFQKGDIAEGYSVSREKKESFPLTVTSAQKNPTAFYLCASSPSGGYGYTFGSGTRLTVV.

This clone showed up just once. V is TRBV27 and J is TRBJ1-2; D is possibly TRBD1 (6 bases). The length of the CDR3 is 16 residues. Trimming cost V 6 bases and J 3 bases, with 20 bases left between them. Germline CDR1 reads MNHEY; CDR2 reads SMNVEV (reference sequence). The CDR3, as DNA: TGTGCCAGCAGCCCTCTACATTGGGACAATCACTATGGCTACACCTTC. Amino acids: CASSPLHWDNHYGYTF.

This chain joins TRBV11-3 and TRBJ2-1; 14 bases line up with TRBD2. J lost 6 bases, V lost 4 bases, and 5 bases had no gene match. The germline CDR1 and CDR2 sequences are SGHNT and YENEEA. The CDR3 loop spans 16 amino acids. In DNA form, the CDR3 reads TGTGCCAGCAGCTCCGGGACTAGCGGGAGTGTCAATGAGCAGTTCTTC. This sequence encodes CASSSGTSGSVNEQFF.

The rearrangement uses TRBV19 and TRBJ2-1; D is perhaps TRBD2 (6 bases). CDR1 is LNHDA and CDR2 is SQIVND in the germline V gene (reference sequence). Trimming shortened V by 1 base and J by 8 bases, and 15 bases separated the two germline ends. This CDR3 is 15 amino acids long. The CDR3 protein is CASSIGTGAGYEQFF. The DNA of the CDR3 is TGTGCCAGTAGTATAGGAACGGGAGCGGGCTATGAGCAGTTCTTC.

The chain uses TRBV9 and TRBJ2-1; TRBD1 is a possible D gene (7 bases). The CDR3 length is 18 residues. Germline CDR1 SGDLS, CDR2 YYNGEE. V was cut by 3 bases and J by 0 bases, with 19 bases left in between. CDR3 sequence reads: CASSAQVGGGASYNEQFF. The DNA for the CDR3 is TGTGCCAGCAGCGCTCAAGTAGGAGGGGGCGCCTCCTACAATGAGCAGTTCTTC.

The chain couples TRBV5-4 to TRBJ2-1; D may be TRBD2 (6 bases). CDR1 and CDR2 from the germline V gene are SGHNT and YYREEE (reference sequence). The CDR3 has 15 amino acids. V was cut by 4 bases and J by 7 bases, with 18 bases left in between. CDR3 coding DNA: TGTGCCAGCAGCCCCGACAAACCCGGGGGAAATGAGCAGTTCTTC. It specifies CASSPDKPGGNEQFF.

The rearrangement links TRBV18 to TRBJ1-3; TRBD1 aligns across 8 bases. The CDR3 runs 15 residues. The trim removed 3 bases at V and 2 bases at J, leaving 3 bases unmatched. Germline values: CDR1 KGHSH, CDR2 LQKENI. This CDR3 is CASSPTGATGNTIYF. The CDR3 DNA reads TGTGCCAGCTCACCGACAGGGGCAACTGGAAACACCATATATTTT.

The V gene is TRBV14, the J gene TRBJ2-2; 8 nucleotides agree with TRBD2. CDR1 and CDR2 (germline): SGHDN, FVKESK. This CDR3 is 15 amino acids long. Trimming took 4 bases from V and 5 from J; bases not matched to a gene: 6. This CDR3 is CASSRAGGLTGELFF. The DNA for the CDR3 is TGTGCCAGCAGCCGCGCGGGGGGCCTGACCGGGGAGCTGTTTTTT.

The V and J genes are TRBV5-1 and TRBJ2-3; D may be TRBD2 (6 bases). The CDR3 is made up of 17 amino acids. V lost 4 bases, J lost 1 base, and 19 bases lay in between. CDR1 and CDR2 (germline): SGHRS, YFSETQ. The CDR3 spells CASSPRRAGWGTDTQYF. CDR3 sequence (DNA): TGCGCCAGCAGCCCCCGTCGGGCGGGATGGGGCACAGATACGCAGTATTTT.

The rearrangement links TRBV7-6 to TRBJ2-2; possibly TRBD2 for D (6 bases). The CDR3 runs to 14 residues. Germline CDR1 reads SGHVS; CDR2 reads FNYEAQ. Trimming shortened V by 5 bases and J by 3 bases, and 10 bases separated the two germline ends. As DNA, the CDR3 is TGTGCCAGCAGCGCCACGGGGGACACCGGGGAGCTGTTTTTT. It specifies CASSATGDTGELFF.

The V call is TRBV5-4, the J call TRBJ1-4; 9 nucleotides agree with TRBD1. Looked up from germline, CDR1 is SGHNT and CDR2 is YYREEE (reference sequence). With V trimmed by 0 bases and J by 7 bases, 10 bases remained unmatched. This CDR3 comprises 17 residues. The CDR3 protein is CASSLGGQGTGSEKLFF. Written as DNA, the CDR3 is TGTGCCAGCAGCTTGGGGGGACAGGGCACCGGGAGTGAAAAACTGTTTTTT.

The chain couples TRBV12-3 or TRBV12-4 to TRBJ2-7; TRBD1 might be the D (6 bases). The CDR3 covers 13 residues. Deletions cut 5 bases from V and 5 bases from J, with 13 bases between. CDR3 sequence reads: CASSQQGWDEQYF. CDR3 DNA sequence: TGTGCCAGCAGTCAACAGGGATGGGACGAGCAGTACTTC.

The chain recombines TRBV19 with TRBJ2-1; 8 bases are shared with TRBD1. The germline V gene has CDR1 LNHDA and CDR2 SQIVND (reference sequence). The CDR3 spans 15 residues. The junction had 8 bases not matched to a gene; V was cut back by 2 bases and J by 8 bases. CDR3 coding DNA: TGTGCCAGTAGTATAAGGACAGGGAATCTACATGAGCAGTTCTTC. This gives the protein CASSIRTGNLHEQFF.

The V call is TRBV6-5, the J call TRBJ2-7; 7 bases agree with TRBD1. This CDR3 has 14 residues. CDR1 is MNHEY and CDR2 is SVGAGI in the germline V gene. J was trimmed by 7 bases and V by 7 bases; bases with no gene match: 13. Here the CDR3 reads CASILDRASGEQYF. DNA for the CDR3: TGTGCCAGCATTCTCGACAGGGCGTCAGGGGAGCAGTACTTC.

The rearrangement links TRBV6-2 or TRBV6-3 to TRBJ2-3; the D gene could be TRBD1 or TRBD2 (5 bases each). V lost 5 bases to trimming and J lost 1 base, with 13 bases between them. This CDR3 is built from 15 residues. The germline CDR1 and CDR2 sequences are MNHEY and SVGEGT. DNA for the CDR3: TGTGCCAGCAGTCCGGGACGGTGGCGCACAGATACGCAGTATTTT. This sequence encodes CASSPGRWRTDTQYF.

The chain has TRBV4-1 and TRBJ1-6, with 7 bases aligning to TRBD1. Unmatched junction bases numbered 6, after V lost 4 bases and J lost 6 bases. The CDR3 length is 15 residues. Germline V gene data show CDR1 as MGHRA and CDR2 as YSYEKL. Here the CDR3 DNA reads TGCGCCAGCAGCCCATGGACAGGCAGTAATTCACCCCTCCACTTT. This codes for CASSPWTGSNSPLHF.

The chain couples TRBV19 to TRBJ1-1, with D unresolved. This CDR3 has 14 amino acids. V lost 5 bases to trimming and J lost 4 bases, with 14 bases between them. CDR1 is LNHDA and CDR2 is SQIVND in the germline V gene (reference sequence). CDR3 region: CASSFGVIGTEAFF. CDR3 nucleotides: TGTGCCAGTAGTTTCGGGGTGATCGGCACTGAAGCTTTCTTT.

J is TRBJ1-2 and V is TRBV6-5; TRBD1 aligns across 8 bases. Germline V gene lookup returns CDR1 MNHEY and CDR2 SVGAGI. V shed 6 bases, J shed 6 bases, and the junction held 6 bases outside the gene matches. The CDR3 length is 13 residues. CDR3 DNA: TGTGCCAGCAGACTCAGGGGGCGGAATGGCTACACCTTC. Its protein is CASRLRGRNGYTF.

This chain joins TRBV27 and TRBJ1-5; D unresolved. CDR1 MNHEY and CDR2 SMNVEV come from the germline V gene (reference sequence). Trimming left V 2 bases short and J 9 bases short, with 20 bases between. The CDR3 sequence is 16 residues long. This CDR3 is CASSLKGGSPGRPQHF. Written as DNA, the CDR3 is TGTGCCAGCAGTTTAAAGGGAGGTTCTCCCGGGAGGCCCCAGCATTTT.

This clone was seen more than once but under ten times. The rearrangement links TRBV29-1 to TRBJ2-7; TRBD2 matches at 16 bases. There are 15 residues in the CDR3. With 3 bases clipped from V and 7 bases from J, the junction kept 6 bases outside the gene matches. Germline V CDR1 and CDR2: SQVTM, ANQGSEA. CDR3 region: CSVEGTSGRASEQYF. CDR3 DNA: TGCAGCGTTGAGGGGACTAGCGGGAGGGCGAGTGAGCAGTACTTC.

CDR3 loop: CASSLDNLGVAQTYEQYF. DNA for the CDR3: TGTGCCAGCAGCTTAGACAATTTAGGGGTAGCGCAAACCTACGAGCAGTACTTC. The chain combines TRBV11-2 with TRBJ2-7; D tentatively fits TRBD1 or TRBD2 (5 bases each). CDR3 size: 18 residues. In germline, CDR1 is SGHAT, CDR2 FQNNGV. V was clipped by 0 bases and J by 2 bases, with 20 bases between them.

The chain recombines TRBV5-1 with TRBJ1-4; unclear D gene. Trimming stripped 0 bases from V and 5 bases from J, with 11 bases between. Per germline, CDR1 SGHRS and CDR2 YFSETQ. CDR3 length: 15 residues. For the CDR3, the DNA is TGCGCCAGCAGCTTGGCGGCGACCGAGAATGAAAAACTGTTTTTT. This translates into CASSLAATENEKLFF.

This chain joins TRBV5-1 and TRBJ2-3; TRBD2 matches 7 bases. CDR1 is SGHRS and CDR2 is YFSETQ in the germline V gene. The CDR3 has 16 residues. With V trimmed by 0 bases and J by 10 bases, 14 bases remained unmatched. CDR3 in amino acids: CASSLDGTTPNEAQYF. The DNA of the CDR3 is TGCGCCAGCAGCTTGGATGGGACTACGCCAAATGAGGCGCAGTATTTT.

V is TRBV29-1 and J is TRBJ1-2; D not resolved. The length of the CDR3 is 14 residues. Germline V gene sequence: CDR1 SQVTM, CDR2 ANQGSEA. The V end lost 3 bases, the J end lost 4 bases, and 15 bases lay between the germline ends. The CDR3 region is CSVELQPPFYGYTF. CDR3 DNA: TGCAGCGTTGAGTTACAGCCCCCTTTCTATGGCTACACCTTC.